This T cell receptor beta chain was retrieved from a study of shared clonotypes between healthy human individuals. Across the study: Every donor yielded three CD4 naive, three CD4 memory, two CD8 naive and one CD8 memory plate.

The germline V gene encodes CDR1 MGHDK and CDR2 SYGVNS. This CDR3 contains 13 residues. V lost 2 bases and J 6 bases, leaving 8 bases between the germline ends. The protocol was immunoSEQ multiplex PCR, while the TCRdb copy is restricted to in-frame clones and leaves out a portion. The sample records roughly 770,000 clones, 90% to 98% being singletons. Terminally differentiated effector memory CD45RA+ cells were excluded from the naive CD8 cells, which were CD45RO-negative and positively selected for CCR7. This clonotype was obtained from a young man in good health. The J gene is TRBJ1-5, the V gene TRBV25-1; no clear D. The sample taken for sequencing was naive CD8+ T cells sorted from blood. CDR3 sequence: CASSEGGFQPQHF. In DNA form, the CDR3 reads TGTGCCAGCAGTGAAGGAGGGTTTCAGCCCCAGCATTTT.